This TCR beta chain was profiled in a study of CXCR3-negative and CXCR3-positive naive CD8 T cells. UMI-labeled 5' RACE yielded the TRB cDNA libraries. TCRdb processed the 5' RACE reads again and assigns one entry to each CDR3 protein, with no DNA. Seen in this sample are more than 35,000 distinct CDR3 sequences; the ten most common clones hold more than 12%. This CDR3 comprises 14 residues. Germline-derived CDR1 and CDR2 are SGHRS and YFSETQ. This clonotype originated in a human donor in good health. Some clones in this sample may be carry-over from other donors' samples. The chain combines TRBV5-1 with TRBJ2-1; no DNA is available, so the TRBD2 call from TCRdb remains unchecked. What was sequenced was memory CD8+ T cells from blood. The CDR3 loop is CASSPGLADNEQFF.